This is a list of T cell receptor beta chains from one sample in a study of post-analysis software for immune sequencing data. TCRdb reprocessed the PCR reads with MiXCR, giving one entry per CDR3 protein. The repertoire holds hundreds of thousands of distinct CDR3 sequences, with approximately 60% as singletons. The specimen sequenced was blood. Every receptor here comes from a girl aged 2-15 years with multiple sclerosis. Both conserved end residues are part of each CDR3. A D gene is named only where the DNA matches it firmly. A clone size is listed for some rows: how often the clone was seen (once, few, many), or a class if it is expanded.

CDR3aa: CAISPGQGYEQYF
CDR3nt: TGTGCCATCAGCCCGGGACAGGGATACGAGCAGTACTTC
j_gene: TRBJ2-7
abundance: .
d_gene: TRBD1
v_gene: TRBV10-3

CDR3aa: CASSQWGGLPSEQYF
CDR3nt: TGCGCCAGCAGCCAGTGGGGAGGGCTACCCTCCGAGCAGTACTTC
j_gene: TRBJ2-7
abundance: .
d_gene: TRBD2
v_gene: TRBV4-1

CDR3aa: CASSRTGWDEQYF
CDR3nt: TGTGCCAGCAGCCGGACAGGGTGGGATGAGCAGTACTTC
j_gene: TRBJ2-5
abundance: .
d_gene: TRBD1
v_gene: TRBV6-1

CDR3aa: CASSTDRFNSNQPQHF
CDR3nt: TGTGCCAGCAGCACAGACAGATTTAATAGCAATCAGCCCCAGCATTTT
j_gene: TRBJ1-5
abundance: .
d_gene: .
v_gene: TRBV7-8

CDR3aa: CASSLWAENYGYTF
CDR3nt: TGTGCCAGCAGTTTATGGGCTGAGAACTATGGCTACACCTTC
j_gene: TRBJ1-2
abundance: .
d_gene: .
v_gene: TRBV28

CDR3aa: CASSIGQPETQYF
CDR3nt: TGTGCCAGCAGCATCGGGCAGCCGGAGACCCAGTACTTC
j_gene: TRBJ2-5
abundance: few
d_gene: .
v_gene: TRBV11-2

CDR3aa: CATGTSGHYNEQFF
CDR3nt: TGTGCCACCGGGACTAGCGGTCATTACAATGAGCAGTTCTTC
j_gene: TRBJ2-1
abundance: .
d_gene: TRBD2
v_gene: TRBV5-6

CDR3aa: CASSSGQQSQSRYTF
CDR3nt: TGTGCCAGCAGTTCCGGACAGCAAAGCCAGTCGCGCTACACCTTC
j_gene: TRBJ1-2
abundance: .
d_gene: .
v_gene: TRBV5-4

CDR3aa: CASSSPAGDTQYF
CDR3nt: TGTGCCAGCTCATCACCCGCTGGGGATACGCAGTATTTT
j_gene: TRBJ2-3
abundance: few
d_gene: .
v_gene: TRBV18

CDR3aa: CSAREAGQILQPQHF
CDR3nt: TGCAGTGCTAGAGAAGCGGGACAGATTTTACAGCCCCAGCATTTT
j_gene: TRBJ1-5
abundance: .
d_gene: TRBD1
v_gene: TRBV20-1

CDR3aa: CASSMGEGTDTQYF
CDR3nt: TGTGCCAGCAGTATGGGGGAGGGCACAGATACGCAGTATTTT
j_gene: TRBJ2-3
abundance: .
d_gene: .
v_gene: TRBV27

CDR3aa: CAAKDSSYNEQFF
CDR3nt: TGTGCCGCCAAGGACAGCTCCTACAATGAGCAGTTCTTC
j_gene: TRBJ2-1
abundance: .
d_gene: .
v_gene: TRBV25-1

CDR3aa: CASSPIQGGQSYEQYF
CDR3nt: TGTGCCAGCAGCCCGATCCAAGGGGGACAATCATACGAGCAGTACTTC
j_gene: TRBJ2-7
abundance: .
d_gene: .
v_gene: TRBV14

CDR3aa: CASSPRQGGTDAQYF
CDR3nt: TGTGCCAGCAGTCCTCGACAGGGGGGCACAGATGCGCAGTATTTT
j_gene: TRBJ2-3
abundance: .
d_gene: TRBD1
v_gene: TRBV12-3/TRBV12-4

CDR3aa: CASSLNWATRQETQYF
CDR3nt: TGTGCCAGCAGCTTAAATTGGGCTACTCGCCAAGAGACCCAGTACTTC
j_gene: TRBJ2-5
abundance: .
d_gene: .
v_gene: TRBV7-2

CDR3aa: CSVQTGGYEQYF
CDR3nt: TGCAGCGTTCAGACAGGCGGGTACGAGCAGTACTTC
j_gene: TRBJ2-7
abundance: .
d_gene: .
v_gene: TRBV29-1

CDR3aa: CATSDAGTAEAFF
CDR3nt: TGTGCCACCAGTGACGCCGGGACAGCTGAAGCTTTCTTT
j_gene: TRBJ1-1
abundance: few
d_gene: TRBD1
v_gene: TRBV24-1

CDR3aa: CASSVFPEVPEAFF
CDR3nt: TGTGCCAGCAGCGTATTCCCCGAAGTTCCTGAAGCTTTCTTT
j_gene: TRBJ1-1
abundance: .
d_gene: .
v_gene: TRBV27

CDR3aa: CASSLYQGGETQYF
CDR3nt: TGTGCCAGCAGTTTATATCAGGGGGGAGAGACCCAGTACTTC
j_gene: TRBJ2-5
abundance: .
d_gene: .
v_gene: TRBV27

CDR3aa: CATSRTQGGLYNEQFF
CDR3nt: TGTGCCACCAGCAGGACACAGGGGGGCCTCTACAATGAGCAGTTCTTC
j_gene: TRBJ2-1
abundance: few
d_gene: TRBD1
v_gene: TRBV15

CDR3aa: CASSLTGPDEQFF
CDR3nt: TGTGCCAGCAGCTTAACCGGGCCAGATGAGCAGTTCTTC
j_gene: TRBJ2-1
abundance: .
d_gene: .
v_gene: TRBV7-3

CDR3aa: CSARVQAGGPIEQFF
CDR3nt: TGCAGTGCTAGAGTCCAAGCGGGAGGGCCCATTGAGCAGTTCTTC
j_gene: TRBJ2-1
abundance: .
d_gene: TRBD2
v_gene: TRBV20-1

CDR3aa: CSAYSPYVKGTEAFF
CDR3nt: TGCAGTGCTTACAGCCCATATGTCAAGGGCACTGAAGCTTTCTTT
j_gene: TRBJ1-1
abundance: .
d_gene: .
v_gene: TRBV20-1

CDR3aa: CASSETGSSNQPQHF
CDR3nt: TGTGCCAGCAGTGAGACAGGGTCCAGCAATCAGCCCCAGCATTTT
j_gene: TRBJ1-5
abundance: .
d_gene: TRBD1
v_gene: TRBV2

CDR3aa: CASSLLAGAWNEQYF
CDR3nt: TGTGCCAGCAGTTTATTAGCGGGGGCGTGGAATGAGCAGTACTTC
j_gene: TRBJ2-7
abundance: .
d_gene: TRBD2
v_gene: TRBV12-3/TRBV12-4

CDR3aa: CASSLSRTDNEQFF
CDR3nt: TGTGCCAGCAGCCTATCCCGGACAGACAATGAGCAGTTCTTC
j_gene: TRBJ2-1
abundance: .
d_gene: .
v_gene: TRBV7-2

CDR3aa: CASSYDGSSNQPQHF
CDR3nt: TGTGCCAGCAGTTACGATGGGAGTAGCAATCAGCCCCAGCATTTT
j_gene: TRBJ1-5
abundance: .
d_gene: .
v_gene: TRBV6-6

CDR3aa: CASGGSLYGYTF
CDR3nt: TGCGCCAGCGGGGGCAGTCTCTATGGCTACACCTTC
j_gene: TRBJ1-2
abundance: once
d_gene: .
v_gene: TRBV4-1

CDR3aa: CASSEWGFSAGKQFF
CDR3nt: TGCGCCAGCAGTGAATGGGGGTTTAGCGCTGGGAAGCAGTTCTTC
j_gene: TRBJ2-1
abundance: .
d_gene: .
v_gene: TRBV6-1

CDR3aa: CASSFPGNEQYF
CDR3nt: TGCGCCAGCAGCTTCCCAGGGAACGAGCAGTACTTC
j_gene: TRBJ2-7
abundance: .
d_gene: .
v_gene: TRBV5-1

CDR3aa: CASSLAVSGGVYTQYF
CDR3nt: TGTGCCAGCAGCTTAGCGGTTAGCGGGGGGGTTTATACGCAGTATTTT
j_gene: TRBJ2-3
abundance: .
d_gene: TRBD2
v_gene: TRBV7-2

CDR3aa: CASSSGTVPYEQYF
CDR3nt: TGTGCCAGCAGCTCAGGGACAGTTCCCTACGAGCAGTACTTC
j_gene: TRBJ2-7
abundance: .
d_gene: TRBD1
v_gene: TRBV7-9

CDR3aa: CAIRGLGSYNEQFF
CDR3nt: TGTGCCATCAGGGGCCTAGGGAGCTACAATGAGCAGTTCTTC
j_gene: TRBJ2-1
abundance: few
d_gene: .
v_gene: TRBV10-3

CDR3aa: CASSSRTSGNIYEQYF
CDR3nt: TGTGCCAGCAGCTCGCGGACTAGCGGGAATATCTACGAGCAGTACTTC
j_gene: TRBJ2-7
abundance: .
d_gene: TRBD2
v_gene: TRBV9

CDR3aa: CASRVARETQYF
CDR3nt: TGTGCCAGCAGGGTAGCGCGAGAGACCCAGTACTTC
j_gene: TRBJ2-5
abundance: .
d_gene: .
v_gene: TRBV12-3/TRBV12-4

CDR3aa: CASNIGGGLTGELFF
CDR3nt: TGTGCCAGCAACATTGGGGGGGGGTTGACCGGGGAGCTGTTTTTT
j_gene: TRBJ2-2
abundance: .
d_gene: TRBD2
v_gene: TRBV11-2

CDR3aa: CASRLPGTGGYNEQFF
CDR3nt: TGTGCCAGCAGACTTCCCGGGACAGGGGGGTACAATGAGCAGTTCTTC
j_gene: TRBJ2-1
abundance: few
d_gene: TRBD1
v_gene: TRBV28

CDR3aa: CSVGDWGRWSYEQYF
CDR3nt: TGCAGCGTGGGGGATTGGGGACGGTGGTCCTACGAGCAGTACTTC
j_gene: TRBJ2-7
abundance: .
d_gene: .
v_gene: TRBV29-1

CDR3aa: CAWGRRTGPNSPLHF
CDR3nt: TGTGCCTGGGGGAGGCGGACAGGTCCTAATTCACCCCTCCACTTT
j_gene: TRBJ1-6
abundance: .
d_gene: TRBD1
v_gene: TRBV30